These T cell receptor beta chains were read from a single sample in a study of T cell changes during pregnancy in multiple sclerosis. Assay: immunoSEQ multiplex PCR; the TCRdb copy retains only in-frame clones and omits some. The sample carries about 110,000 clones, less than 95% recorded once. The sample here was peripheral blood, taken after pregnancy. The receptors stem from a female donor with multiple sclerosis, enrolled in a pregnancy study. CDR3s include the opening cysteine and the closing phenylalanine or tryptophan.

J gene,V gene,CDR3 protein
TRBJ1-2,TRBV10-3,CAISQAGARDGYTF
TRBJ2-1,TRBV27,CASSLSLTSGGNEQFF
TRBJ1-5,TRBV6-6,CASGGGDQPQHF
TRBJ1-2,TRBV7-8,CASSFARTNYGYTF
TRBJ2-2,TRBV9,CASSVGGPGQGALTGELFF
TRBJ1-6,TRBV7-2,CASSFPSAIYNSPLHF
TRBJ1-2,TRBV9,CASSAQATGQEGYTF
TRBJ1-2,TRBV6-1,CASRTDPYGYTF
TRBJ2-1,TRBV5-1,CASSFSGGVLGEQFF
TRBJ1-3,TRBV2,CASSEAGLGNTIYF
TRBJ1-5,TRBV7-9,CASSPTKGAAQHF
TRBJ2-1,TRBV5-1,CASSLRTSGLNEQFF
TRBJ2-3,TRBV25-1,CASSRGRDTDTQYF
TRBJ1-5,TRBV7-2,CASSPRQGVGQPQHF
TRBJ1-1,TRBV11-2,CASSRTGRANTEAFF
TRBJ1-5,TRBV7-2,CASSFGEWGSNQPQHF
TRBJ2-7,TRBV27,CASSLFQGYEQYF
TRBJ1-2,TRBV9,CASSRQGGSNYGYTF
TRBJ2-5,TRBV30,CAWSEGAGGPGETQYF
TRBJ1-1,TRBV19,CASRGGVRSEAFF
TRBJ2-2,TRBV7-3,CASRPDPRDTGELFF
TRBJ1-5,TRBV6-1,CASQTGTTGNQPQHF
TRBJ2-1,TRBV28,CASSLGTSGSIDEQFF
TRBJ2-2,TRBV19,CASRRREYTGELFF
TRBJ1-4,TRBV28,CASSRDMFGNEKLFF
TRBJ1-5,TRBV6-1,CASKEQARFNQPQHF
TRBJ2-1,TRBV5-6,CASSLGLASEQFF
TRBJ1-2,TRBV6-1,CASSEVGRTNYGYTF
TRBJ2-1,TRBV10-3,CATAADRASEQFF
TRBJ1-5,TRBV6-6,CASTGGNQPQHF
TRBJ2-1,TRBV10-1,CASSDGGARVNNEQFF
TRBJ2-3,TRBV6-1,CASSPGTSSTDTQYF
TRBJ2-1,TRBV27,CASSLYTGQPPYNEQFF
TRBJ2-3,TRBV4-2,CASSQDRGVSSTDTQYF
TRBJ1-6,TRBV15,CATSRDRNRGNSPLHF
TRBJ2-1,TRBV6-7,CASSLTPGQGYYNEQFF
TRBJ1-5,TRBV4-1,CASSQEFIGQGAYSNQPQHF
TRBJ1-2,TRBV27,CASSLSGGEHGYTF
TRBJ2-2,TRBV6-6,CASSTHSTRNTGELFF
TRBJ2-1,TRBV28,CASSLRPGEQFF
TRBJ2-2,TRBV9,CASSVQGVGNTGELFF
TRBJ1-5,TRBV19,CASSPRPPYRDSVSLSNQPQHF
TRBJ1-6,TRBV19,CASNSGTINSPLHF
TRBJ2-5,TRBV10-3,CAISARTGDQETQYF
TRBJ2-7,TRBV9,CASSQGGDSYEQYF
TRBJ2-7,TRBV7-9,CASSLTGITYEQYF
TRBJ2-7,TRBV18,CASSRKPGQDYEQYF
TRBJ1-2,TRBV7-9,CASSLMASDGYTF
TRBJ1-2,TRBV5-4,CASSQTGYGYTF
TRBJ1-1,TRBV19,CASSRGPTEAFF
TRBJ1-1,TRBV18,CASSPPAEGNTEAFF